The source of this T cell receptor beta chain is a study of technical replicates of blood from several donors. Measured with immunoSEQ multiplex PCR; TCRdb has only the in-frame clones, and not every one. The sample holds about 100,000 clones, 90% to 95% seen once. The sequenced sample was T cells isolated from PBMCs. The sequence derives from a human donor in good health.

The CDR3, as DNA: TGTGCCAGCAGCTTATTTTCAGGAAGCTCTGGAAACACCATATATTTT. This sequence encodes CASSLFSGSSGNTIYF. The rearrangement links TRBV11-2 to TRBJ1-3; D ambiguous. V lost 2 bases, J lost 0 bases, and 11 bases lay in between. CDR1 and CDR2 (germline): SGHAT, FQNNGV. The CDR3 runs to 16 residues.